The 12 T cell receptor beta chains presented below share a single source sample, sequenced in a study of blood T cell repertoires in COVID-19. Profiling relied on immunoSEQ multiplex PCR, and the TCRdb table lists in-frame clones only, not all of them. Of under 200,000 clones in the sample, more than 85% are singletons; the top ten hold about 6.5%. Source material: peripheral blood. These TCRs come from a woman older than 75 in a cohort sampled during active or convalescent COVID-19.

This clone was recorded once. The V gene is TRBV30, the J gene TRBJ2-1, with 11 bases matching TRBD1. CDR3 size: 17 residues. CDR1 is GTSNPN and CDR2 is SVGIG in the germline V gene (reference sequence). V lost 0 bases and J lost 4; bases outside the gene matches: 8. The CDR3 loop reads CAWSVEKGQGAYNEQFF. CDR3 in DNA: TGTGCCTGGAGTGTCGAAAAAGGACAGGGGGCATACAATGAGCAGTTCTTC.

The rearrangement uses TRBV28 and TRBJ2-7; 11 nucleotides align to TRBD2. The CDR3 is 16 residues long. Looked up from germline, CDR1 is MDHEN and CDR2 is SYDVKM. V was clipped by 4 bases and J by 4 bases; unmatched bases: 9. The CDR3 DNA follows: TGTGCCAGCAGTTCCCAGATGACTAGCGGGGTGTACGAGCAGTACTTC. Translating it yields CASSSQMTSGVYEQYF.

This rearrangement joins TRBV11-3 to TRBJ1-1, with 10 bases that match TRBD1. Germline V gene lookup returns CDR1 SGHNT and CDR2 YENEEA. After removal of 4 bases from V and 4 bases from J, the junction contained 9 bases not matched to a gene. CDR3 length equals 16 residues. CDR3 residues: CASSSSTGGFGTEAFF. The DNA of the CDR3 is TGTGCCAGCAGCTCTTCGACAGGGGGCTTCGGCACTGAAGCTTTCTTT.

The CDR3 here is CASSPGSGYEQYV. The DNA of the CDR3 is TGTGCCAGCTCACCAGGGAGCGGCTACGAGCAGTACGTC. This sequence joins TRBV18 and TRBJ2-7, with a weak D call TRBD2 (5 bases). Trimming shortened V by 2 bases and J by 3 bases, and 8 bases separated the two germline ends. CDR1 is KGHSH and CDR2 is LQKENI in the germline V gene. There are 13 residues in the CDR3.

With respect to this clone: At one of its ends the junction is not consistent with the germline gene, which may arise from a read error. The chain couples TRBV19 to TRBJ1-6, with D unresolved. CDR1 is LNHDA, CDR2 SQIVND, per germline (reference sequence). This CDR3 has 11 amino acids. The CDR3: CASSKARRVEF. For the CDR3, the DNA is TGTGCCAGTAGCAAGGCCAGGCGTGTCGAATTT.

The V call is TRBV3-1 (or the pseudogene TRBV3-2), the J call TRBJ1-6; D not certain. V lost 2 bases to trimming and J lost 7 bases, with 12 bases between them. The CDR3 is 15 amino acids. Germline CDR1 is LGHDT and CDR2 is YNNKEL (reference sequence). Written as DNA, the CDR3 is TGTGCCAGCAGCCAATACACATCGCCGAATTCACCCCTCCACTTT. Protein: CASSQYTSPNSPLHF.

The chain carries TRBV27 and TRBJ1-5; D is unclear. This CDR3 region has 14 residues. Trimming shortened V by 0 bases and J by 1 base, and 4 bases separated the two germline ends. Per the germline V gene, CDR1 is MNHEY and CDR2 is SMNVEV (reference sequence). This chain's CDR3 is CASSLSGSNQPQHF. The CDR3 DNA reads TGTGCCAGCAGTTTATCCGGGAGCAATCAGCCCCAGCATTTT.

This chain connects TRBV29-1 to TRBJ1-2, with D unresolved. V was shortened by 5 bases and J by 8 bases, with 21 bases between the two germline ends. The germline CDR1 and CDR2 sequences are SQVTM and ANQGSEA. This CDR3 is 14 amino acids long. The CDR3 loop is CSVPGKSSKRGYTF. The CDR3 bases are TGCAGCGTTCCGGGAAAGTCATCGAAGAGGGGCTACACCTTC. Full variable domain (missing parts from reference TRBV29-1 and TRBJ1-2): SAVISQKPSRDICQRGTSLTIQCQVDSQVTMMFWYRQQPGQSLTLIATANQGSEATYESGFVIDKFPISRPNLTFSTLTVSNMSPEDSSIYLCSVPGKSSKRGYTFGSGTRLTVV.

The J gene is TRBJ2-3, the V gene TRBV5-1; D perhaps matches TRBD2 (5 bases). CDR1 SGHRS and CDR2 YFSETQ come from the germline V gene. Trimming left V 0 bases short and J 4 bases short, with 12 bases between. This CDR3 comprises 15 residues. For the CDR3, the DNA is TGCGCCAGCAGCTTGGTGGAATCCGGGGCAGATACGCAGTATTTT. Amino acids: CASSLVESGADTQYF.

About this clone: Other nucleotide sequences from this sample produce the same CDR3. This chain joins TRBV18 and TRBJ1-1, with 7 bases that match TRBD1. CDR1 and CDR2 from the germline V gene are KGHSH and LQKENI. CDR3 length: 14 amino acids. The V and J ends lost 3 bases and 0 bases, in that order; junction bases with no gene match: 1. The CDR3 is CASSPGQLNTEAFF. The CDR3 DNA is TGTGCCAGCTCACCGGGACAGTTGAACACTGAAGCTTTCTTT.

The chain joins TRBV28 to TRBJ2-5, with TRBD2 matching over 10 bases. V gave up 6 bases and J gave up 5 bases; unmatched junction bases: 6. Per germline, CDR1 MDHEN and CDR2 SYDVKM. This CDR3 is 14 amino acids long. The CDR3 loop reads CASSVPGLAETQYF. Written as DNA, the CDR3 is TGTGCCAGCAGCGTTCCGGGACTAGCGGAGACCCAGTACTTC. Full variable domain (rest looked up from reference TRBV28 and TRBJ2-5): DVKVTQSSRYLVKRTGEKVFLECVQDMDHENMFWYRQDPGLGLRLIYFSYDVKMKEKGDIPEGYSVSREKKERFSLILESASTNQTSMYLCASSVPGLAETQYFGPGTRLLVL.

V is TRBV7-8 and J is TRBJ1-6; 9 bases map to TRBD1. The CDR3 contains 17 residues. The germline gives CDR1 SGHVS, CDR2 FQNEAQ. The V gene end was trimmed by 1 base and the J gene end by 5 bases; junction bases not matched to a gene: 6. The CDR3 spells CASSLEFGTGNNSPLHF. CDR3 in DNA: TGTGCCAGCAGCTTAGAGTTTGGGACAGGGAATAATTCACCCCTCCACTTT.